The TCR beta chain under discussion was sequenced for a study of blood T cell repertoires in COVID-19. Participants were aged about 18 to 100 years from roughly 26 US areas. The assay was immunoSEQ multiplex PCR, and TCRdb's table has in-frame clones only and misses some. The data hold 350,000 or so clones, with more than 85% observed a single time. After removal of 3 bases from V and 4 bases from J, the junction contained 6 bases not matched to a gene. This CDR3 is built from 16 residues. Germline V gives CDR1 MNHEY, CDR2 SVGAGI. The sequenced sample was PBMCs or T cells enriched from blood (not recorded which). This TCR derives from a woman in her thirties who had recovered from COVID-19. This sequence joins TRBV6-5 and TRBJ2-2, with 9 positions matching TRBD1. The CDR3 DNA follows: TGTGCCAGCAGTTATCCCGGGACAGGGAGCACCGGGGAGCTGTTTTTT. Protein: CASSYPGTGSTGELFF.